A selection of T cell receptor beta chains follows, all from one sample in a study of beta chain features in type 1 diabetes. Here immunoSEQ multiplex PCR was the method, and the copy in TCRdb shows in-frame clones only, minus some. The data hold hundreds of thousands of clones, with around a sixth observed a single time. Sample: naive CD4+ T cells from blood. The receptors shown here come from a man aged 18-30 years in good health. CDR3s include the opening cysteine and the closing phenylalanine or tryptophan. Fields, in order: V gene, clone size, D gene, J gene, CDR3 DNA, CDR3 protein. D genes are given only for firm matches. Size values are once, few and many counts, or a class for expanded clones, and some rows have none.

V: TRBV7-2
size: NA
D: NA
J: TRBJ2-2
DNA: TGTGCCAGCAGCGCGTACACCGGGGAGCTGTTTTTT
CDR3: CASSAYTGELFF

V: TRBV7-2
size: NA
D: TRBD1
J: TRBJ1-5
DNA: TGTGCCAGCAGCTCCTGGACAGGTGGTCAGCCCCAGCATTTT
CDR3: CASSSWTGGQPQHF

V: TRBV4-1
size: few
D: NA
J: TRBJ2-7
DNA: TGCGCCAGCAGCCAAGGGGGTCCCTACGAGCAGTACTTC
CDR3: CASSQGGPYEQYF

V: TRBV21-1
size: NA
D: NA
J: TRBJ2-7
DNA: TGTGCCAGCAGCAAAGTCTCGACAGGGGGCAACGAGCAGTACTTC
CDR3: CASSKVSTGGNEQYF

V: TRBV23-1
size: few
D: TRBD2
J: TRBJ2-7
DNA: TGCGCCAGCAGTCAATTCTGGCGGGGGAATGACTACGAGCAGTACTTC
CDR3: CASSQFWRGNDYEQYF

V: TRBV18
size: NA
D: TRBD2
J: TRBJ2-3
DNA: TGTGCCAGCTCACCACCCGGACTAGCGGGGGGCACAGATACGCAGTATTTT
CDR3: CASSPPGLAGGTDTQYF

V: TRBV11-2
size: NA
D: NA
J: TRBJ2-1
DNA: TGTGCCAGCAGAAACTCGGGCCCCCGGACATACAATGAGCAGTTCTTC
CDR3: CASRNSGPRTYNEQFF

V: TRBV5-6
size: NA
D: NA
J: TRBJ2-7
DNA: TGTGCCAGCAGCTTCGACCGATCCTACGAGCAGTACTTC
CDR3: CASSFDRSYEQYF

V: TRBV5-1
size: few
D: NA
J: TRBJ1-1
DNA: TGCGCCAGCAGCGGAACCTATAGGAACACTGAAGCTTTCTTT
CDR3: CASSGTYRNTEAFF

V: TRBV30
size: few
D: NA
J: TRBJ1-2
DNA: TGTGCCTGGAGCCCGACAGTCAACTATGGCTACACCTTC
CDR3: CAWSPTVNYGYTF

V: TRBV5-6
size: few
D: TRBD1
J: TRBJ1-2
DNA: TGTGCCAGCAGCTTGGACGGGACAGGGAGAGGTGGCTACACCTTC
CDR3: CASSLDGTGRGGYTF

V: TRBV7-2
size: NA
D: NA
J: TRBJ2-5
DNA: TGTGCCAGCAGCTTAGTTCGCCAGGGAAAAGAGACCCAGTACTTC
CDR3: CASSLVRQGKETQYF

V: TRBV5-6
size: few
D: NA
J: TRBJ2-1
DNA: TGTGCCAGCAGCTTGGTATACAATGAGCAGTTCTTC
CDR3: CASSLVYNEQFF

V: TRBV4-1
size: NA
D: NA
J: TRBJ1-5
DNA: TGCGCCAGCAGCCGGGCCTATAGCAATCAGCCCCAGCATTTT
CDR3: CASSRAYSNQPQHF

V: TRBV4-2
size: few
D: NA
J: TRBJ2-7
DNA: TGTGCCAGCAGCCAAGTGGGGTACGAGCAGTACTTC
CDR3: CASSQVGYEQYF

V: TRBV7-9
size: NA
D: NA
J: TRBJ1-4
DNA: TGTGCCAGCAGCTTACAGGATTGGAGCCCTAATGAAAAACTGTTTTTT
CDR3: CASSLQDWSPNEKLFF

V: TRBV2
size: few
D: NA
J: TRBJ2-1
DNA: TGTGCCAGCAGACAACAGGTGGATGAGCAGTTCTTC
CDR3: CASRQQVDEQFF

V: TRBV4-3
size: few
D: NA
J: TRBJ2-5
DNA: TGCGCCAGCAGCCAAGGGCAGGGGGGAGAGACCCAGTACTTC
CDR3: CASSQGQGGETQYF

V: TRBV28
size: few
D: TRBD2
J: TRBJ2-1
DNA: TGTGCCAGCAGTTCTGCACTAGCGGGAGTCGGGTACAATGAGCAGTTCTTC
CDR3: CASSSALAGVGYNEQFF

V: TRBV7-2
size: few
D: NA
J: TRBJ1-2
DNA: TGTGCCAGCAGCCTGTACAGTATCTATGGCTACACCTTC
CDR3: CASSLYSIYGYTF

V: TRBV7-2
size: few
D: NA
J: TRBJ2-2
DNA: TGTGCCAGCAGCCGCTACACCGGGGAGCTGTTTTTT
CDR3: CASSRYTGELFF

V: TRBV7-2
size: NA
D: NA
J: TRBJ2-3
DNA: TGTGCCAGCAGCCCTCCGAGAGATACTAGCACAGATACGCAGTATTTT
CDR3: CASSPPRDTSTDTQYF

V: TRBV11-2
size: few
D: TRBD1
J: TRBJ2-1
DNA: TGTGCCAGCAGCAAGAGCAGACAGGGAACGGATGAGCAGTTCTTC
CDR3: CASSKSRQGTDEQFF

V: TRBV6-5
size: once
D: TRBD1
J: TRBJ1-2
DNA: TGTGCCAGCAGCCTCCCCGACAGGGGGCGCGGCTACACCTTC
CDR3: CASSLPDRGRGYTF

V: TRBV18
size: few
D: NA
J: TRBJ1-2
DNA: TGTGCCAGCTCACCAGACAGCAACTATGGCTACACCTTC
CDR3: CASSPDSNYGYTF

V: TRBV6-5
size: few
D: NA
J: TRBJ1-5
DNA: TGTGCCAGCAGTCGGTTCCAGGGGAGCAATCAGCCCCAGCATTTT
CDR3: CASSRFQGSNQPQHF

V: TRBV6-1
size: few
D: TRBD1
J: TRBJ1-5
DNA: TGTGCCAGCAGGTCCGGGACAGGGGGCAATCAGCCCCAGCATTTT
CDR3: CASRSGTGGNQPQHF

V: TRBV29-1
size: NA
D: NA
J: TRBJ1-5
DNA: TGCAGCGTTGCAGTAGGGGCGGCTCAGCCCCAGCATTTT
CDR3: CSVAVGAAQPQHF

V: TRBV2
size: few
D: NA
J: TRBJ2-3
DNA: TGTGCCAGCAGTGAATTCGTGGGCTACCTAGCTACGCAGTATTTT
CDR3: CASSEFVGYLATQYF

V: TRBV6-5
size: NA
D: TRBD1
J: TRBJ1-4
DNA: TGTGCCAGCAGAATCATACAGGGGGCTCCCCCGGAGTTT
CDR3: CASRIIQGAPPEF

V: TRBV10-3
size: NA
D: NA
J: TRBJ1-1
DNA: TGTGCCATCAGTGGAGTCCCCGGTCGGAACACTGAAGCTTTCTTT
CDR3: CAISGVPGRNTEAFF

V: TRBV18
size: few
D: NA
J: TRBJ2-1
DNA: TGTGCCAGCTCACCACCTGGGCAGGCGGGTGAGCAGTTCTTC
CDR3: CASSPPGQAGEQFF

V: TRBV10-3
size: few
D: TRBD2
J: TRBJ2-5
DNA: TGTGCCATCAGTGATGCTCGCGGGGGGTTCCAAGAGACCCAGTACTTC
CDR3: CAISDARGGFQETQYF

V: TRBV28
size: few
D: NA
J: TRBJ1-5
DNA: TGTGCCAGCAGTTTAATAGGCCGGATTAATCAGCCCCAGCATTTT
CDR3: CASSLIGRINQPQHF

V: TRBV25-1
size: few
D: TRBD1
J: TRBJ2-7
DNA: TGTGCCAGGCCGACAGGGGTCTCCTACGAGCAGTACTTC
CDR3: CARPTGVSYEQYF

V: TRBV7-2
size: NA
D: NA
J: TRBJ2-5
DNA: TGTGCCAGCAGCTTGGGACACGCCTTCGGGACCCAGTACTTC
CDR3: CASSLGHAFGTQYF

V: TRBV5-1
size: NA
D: NA
J: TRBJ1-2
DNA: TGCGCCAGCAGCTTGGATGGGGGTTACTATGGCTACACCTTC
CDR3: CASSLDGGYYGYTF

V: TRBV7-3
size: few
D: TRBD2
J: TRBJ2-7
DNA: TGTGCCAGCAGCCCGTCTAGCGGGAGGATCGGCGAGCAGTACTTC
CDR3: CASSPSSGRIGEQYF

V: TRBV28
size: few
D: NA
J: TRBJ2-6
DNA: TGTGCCAGCAGTTTCCCTCCGCTAAACTCTGGGGCCAACGTCCTGACTTTC
CDR3: CASSFPPLNSGANVLTF

V: TRBV6-5
size: NA
D: NA
J: TRBJ2-7
DNA: TGTGCCAGCAGTTCCCTACTGGAGCAGTACTTC
CDR3: CASSSLLEQYF